The 29 T cell receptor beta chains below all came from one sample that was sequenced in a study of beta chain features in type 1 diabetes. Expressed TCRB transcripts were sequenced, since all the RNA that had been isolated was reverse transcribed. The table came from immunoSEQ multiplex PCR; TCRdb's copy has only in-frame clones and leaves some out. The data hold roughly 240,000 clones, with around 14% observed a single time. The material sequenced was naive CD4+ T cells from blood. The receptor set was obtained from a woman aged 40 to 49 in good health.

This clone was recorded a few times. The V and J genes are TRBV5-1 and TRBJ2-3, with 11 bases aligning to TRBD2. J gave up 2 bases and V 4 bases, and 6 bases lay outside the gene matches. Germline loops: CDR1 SGHRS, CDR2 YFSETQ. This CDR3 has 16 amino acids. In DNA, the CDR3 is TGCGCCAGCAGCCAAACGACTAGCGGGGACACAGATACGCAGTATTTT. This codes for CASSQTTSGDTDTQYF. The complete variable domain, with remaining parts taken from reference TRBV5-1 and TRBJ2-3, reads KAGVTQTPRYLIKTRGQQVTLSCSPISGHRSVSWYQQTPGQGLQFLFEYFSETQRNKGNFPGRFSGRQFSNSRSEMNVSTLELGDSALYLCASSQTTSGDTDTQYFGPGTRLTVL.

The chain has TRBV15 and TRBJ1-5; 9 bases match TRBD1. Germline trimming cut 1 base from V and 7 bases from J; bases unmatched to any gene: 8. The CDR3 runs to 16 residues. The germline V gene has CDR1 LNHNV and CDR2 YYDKDF (reference sequence). The CDR3 DNA sequence: TGTGCCACCAGCAGAGGGCTGGACAGGGGTTCACAGCCCCAGCATTTT. Translating it yields CATSRGLDRGSQPQHF.

This clone was observed a few times. The V call is TRBV5-1, the J call TRBJ2-5; D perhaps matches TRBD2 (5 bases). Germline-derived CDR1 and CDR2 are SGHRS and YFSETQ. The CDR3 has 15 amino acids. V was shortened by 0 bases and J by 4 bases, with 13 bases between the two germline ends. CDR3 sequence: CASSLGIGNRETQYF. Written as DNA, the CDR3 is TGCGCCAGCAGCTTGGGTATCGGGAACCGAGAGACCCAGTACTTC.

The sample holds a few counts of this clone. The rearrangement joins TRBV25-1 to TRBJ1-2; D possibly corresponds to TRBD1 (6 bases). The V end was cut by 0 bases, the J end by 8 bases, with 7 bases between. The CDR3 consists of 12 residues. The germline V gene has CDR1 MGHDK and CDR2 SYGVNS. Here the CDR3 DNA reads TGTGCCAGCAGTGAATATGGGGGCGGCTACACCTTC. Amino acids: CASSEYGGGYTF.

This clone was detected a few times. The rearrangement joins TRBV5-6 to TRBJ2-7; 8 nucleotides match TRBD2. CDR3 length: 17 amino acids. Germline CDR1 reads SGHDT; CDR2 reads YYEEEE. Germline trimming cut 0 bases from V and 2 bases from J; bases unmatched to any gene: 10. The CDR3 is CASSLGISSGPAYEQYF. In DNA, the CDR3 is TGTGCCAGCAGCTTGGGCATATCTAGCGGGCCAGCCTACGAGCAGTACTTC.

As regards this clone: This same CDR3 is encoded by further DNA sequences in the sample. The DNA of the CDR3 is TGTGCCAGCTCACCTCAGGGGACAAACACTGAAGCTTTCTTT. Translated, it gives CASSPQGTNTEAFF. The chain is built from TRBV18 and TRBJ1-1, with D tentatively TRBD1 (6 bases). Germline values: CDR1 KGHSH, CDR2 LQKENI. Trimming shortened V by 3 bases and J by 2 bases, and 10 bases separated the two germline ends. The CDR3 is made up of 14 amino acids.

A few counts support this clone. The V call is TRBV9, the J call TRBJ2-2; a possible D gene is TRBD2 (7 bases). This CDR3 has 18 amino acids. V lost 4 bases to trimming and J lost 3 bases, with 22 bases between them. Germline loops: CDR1 SGDLS, CDR2 YYNGEE. In DNA form, the CDR3 reads TGTGCCAGCAGCCCCCGAGGGGGGGGTGAGGTATACACCGGGGAGCTGTTTTTT. The encoded protein is CASSPRGGGEVYTGELFF.

Remarks on this clone: One end of the junction varies from germline; a read error may be responsible. The J gene is TRBJ2-3, the V gene TRBV5-8, with D perhaps matching TRBD2 (6 bases). The CDR3 is 15 residues long. Germline V gene sequence: CDR1 SGHTS, CDR2 YDEGEE. The CDR3 DNA follows: TGTGCCAGCAGCTTCGGTATTGGGGTGCGGGGCTCGGGGCCATTT. Translated: CASSFGIGVRGSGPF.

This rearrangement joins TRBV27 to TRBJ2-3, with TRBD2 matching over 10 bases. Trimming took 6 bases from V and 4 from J; bases not matched to a gene: 13. The germline CDR1 and CDR2 sequences are MNHEY and SMNVEV (reference sequence). This CDR3 comprises 17 residues. CDR3 in DNA: TGTGCCAGCAGGGGATACGAGCGGGGGGGCTTGGCAGATACGCAGTATTTT. The encoded protein is CASRGYERGGLADTQYF.

The chain uses TRBV19 and TRBJ2-1, with TRBD2 matching over 13 bases. V trimming: 4 bases; J trimming: 6 bases; junction bases outside the gene matches: 3. CDR1 and CDR2 from the germline V gene are LNHDA and SQIVND (reference sequence). The CDR3 contains 15 residues. CDR3 nucleotide sequence: TGTGCCAGTAGTACCCGGACTAGCGGGGGCAATGAGCAGTTCTTC. This gives the protein CASSTRTSGGNEQFF.

CDR3 region: CASSPDRGDTEAFF. The DNA for the CDR3 is TGTGCCAGTAGTCCGGACAGGGGGGACACTGAAGCTTTCTTT. The chain has TRBV19 and TRBJ1-1, with 10 bases lining up with TRBD1. Germline CDR1 and CDR2: LNHDA and SQIVND (reference sequence). CDR3 length equals 14 residues. J lost 3 bases, V lost 5 bases, and 3 bases had no gene match.

CDR3 protein: CASSMRGTSTDTQYF. As DNA, the CDR3 is TGTGCCAGCAGTATGCGGGGCACTAGCACAGATACGCAGTATTTT. J is TRBJ2-3 and V is TRBV2; D perhaps matches TRBD2 (6 bases). Germline values: CDR1 SNHLY, CDR2 FYNNEI. The CDR3 covers 15 residues. V was trimmed by 5 bases and J by 0 bases, leaving 12 bases between them. The variable domain in full, with the rest retrieved from reference TRBV2 and TRBJ2-3, is EPEVTQTPSHQVTQMGQEVILRCVPISNHLYFYWYRQILGQKVEFLVSFYNNEISEKSEIFDDQFSVERPDGSNFTLKIRSTKLEDSAMYFCASSMRGTSTDTQYFGPGTRLTVL.

This clone was seen a few times. The chain recombines TRBV7-6 with TRBJ2-7; D is perhaps TRBD1 (6 bases). Germline CDR1 reads SGHVS; CDR2 reads FNYEAQ. The CDR3 is made up of 17 amino acids. V lost 1 base and J lost 4, with 20 bases in between. In DNA, the CDR3 is TGTGCCAGCAGCTTAGGTGACCGGGACAACAGGCCTTACGAGCAGTACTTC. Its protein is CASSLGDRDNRPYEQYF.

The chain is built from TRBV9 and TRBJ2-1, with TRBD2 identical over 14 bases. The CDR3 runs to 18 residues. Trimming took 4 bases from V and 10 from J; bases not matched to a gene: 16. The V gene's germline CDR1 is SGDLS and CDR2 YYNGEE. The DNA for the CDR3 is TGTGCCAGCAGCCCGGGACTAGCGGGGGCCCCGTCGCAGAGAGAGCAGTTCTTC. This gives the protein CASSPGLAGAPSQREQFF.

The chain combines TRBV7-9 with TRBJ2-1, with TRBD2 identical over 11 bases. The V gene end was trimmed by 1 base and the J gene end by 3 bases; junction bases not matched to a gene: 11. CDR3 length: 19 residues. Germline CDR1 is SEHNR and CDR2 is FQNEAQ (reference sequence). CDR3 amino acids: CASSLGLAGPPTYYNEQFF. The CDR3 nucleotides read TGTGCCAGCAGCTTAGGACTAGCGGGGCCCCCTACCTACTACAATGAGCAGTTCTTC.

This clone was detected a few times. The rearrangement links TRBV18 to TRBJ2-1; maybe TRBD1 (5 bases). Trimming left V 4 bases short and J 5 bases short, with 15 bases between. This CDR3 is built from 15 residues. Per the germline V gene, CDR1 is KGHSH and CDR2 is LQKENI. CDR3 in DNA: TGTGCCAGCTCACTGGCAGGGTCAAGGAACAATGAGCAGTTCTTC. Encoded protein: CASSLAGSRNNEQFF.

This sequence joins TRBV20-1 and TRBJ1-4; D remains ambiguous. This CDR3 has 11 amino acids. Germline lookup yields CDR1 DFQATT and CDR2 SNEGSKA (reference sequence). V was cut by 5 bases and J by 13 bases, with 14 bases left in between. DNA of the CDR3: TGCAGTGCTCGGTTGGTATCGGGACTGTTTTTT. This sequence encodes CSARLVSGLFF.

The J gene is TRBJ2-5, the V gene TRBV5-1; 12 bases agree with TRBD2. V shed 2 bases, J shed 2 bases, and the junction held 7 bases outside the gene matches. Germline CDR1 reads SGHRS; CDR2 reads YFSETQ. The CDR3 runs 17 residues. The CDR3 region is CASSLPATSGGQETQYF. The CDR3 DNA reads TGCGCCAGCAGCTTACCGGCGACTAGCGGGGGACAAGAGACCCAGTACTTC.

This clone was seen a few times. V usage is TRBV4-3 and J usage is TRBJ1-4, with D perhaps matching TRBD1 (5 bases). Germline CDR1 is LGHNA and CDR2 is YSLEER. The ends were cut back, 1 base at V and 10 bases at J, with 16 bases in the middle. The CDR3 covers 15 residues. The CDR3 here is CASSQAGIVPGKLFF. Written as DNA, the CDR3 is TGCGCCAGCAGCCAAGCAGGGATCGTTCCGGGAAAACTGTTTTTT.

In this sample, this clone turned up a few times. The rearrangement links TRBV7-9 to TRBJ1-2; D is ambiguous. The CDR3 is 15 amino acids. Germline V CDR1 and CDR2: SEHNR, FQNEAQ (reference sequence). V was shortened by 0 bases and J by 4 bases, with 12 bases between the two germline ends. This chain's CDR3 is CASSLANIRGYGYTF. DNA of the CDR3: TGTGCCAGCAGCTTAGCGAATATCCGGGGCTATGGCTACACCTTC.

This clone was observed a handful of times. V gene TRBV9 combines with J gene TRBJ2-7; TRBD1 matches 8 bases. Germline CDR1 and CDR2: SGDLS and YYNGEE. There are 15 residues in the CDR3. The J segment lost 6 bases and the V segment lost 2 bases, leaving 10 bases of the junction unmatched. The chain's CDR3 is CASSVSPSTGAEQYF. The CDR3 bases are TGTGCCAGCAGCGTTAGTCCCTCGACAGGGGCCGAGCAGTACTTC.

This chain joins TRBV5-6 and TRBJ2-7, with TRBD1 as a possible D gene (6 bases). Germline values: CDR1 SGHDT, CDR2 YYEEEE. The ends were cut back, 1 base at V and 2 bases at J, with 10 bases in the middle. This CDR3 has 14 amino acids. The CDR3 region has the DNA TGTGCCAGCAGCTTGCCGACAGGTACCTACGAGCAGTACTTC. Translating it yields CASSLPTGTYEQYF.

This clone was seen only a few times. This chain uses TRBV7-2 with TRBJ1-1, with D maybe TRBD1 (5 bases). The CDR3 sequence is 16 residues long. Germline CDR1 reads SGHTA; CDR2 reads FQGNSA. The ends were cut back, 5 bases at V and 0 bases at J, with 16 bases in the middle. CDR3 loop: CASSLTPTAMNTEAFF. In nucleotides, the CDR3 is TGTGCCAGCAGCCTCACACCGACAGCCATGAACACTGAAGCTTTCTTT.

The V and J genes are TRBV11-2 and TRBJ1-2; D remains ambiguous. Germline CDR1 and CDR2: SGHAT and FQNNGV. The V end was cut by 3 bases, the J end by 5 bases, with 13 bases between. The CDR3 is 14 residues long. The CDR3: CASSLTPAQYGYTF. CDR3 nucleotide sequence: TGTGCCAGCAGCTTGACACCGGCCCAGTATGGCTACACCTTC.

This clone was counted a few times. The chain employs TRBV5-4 and TRBJ1-6; D unclear. Looked up from germline, CDR1 is SGHNT and CDR2 is YYREEE (reference sequence). The V gene lost 3 bases and the J gene lost 4 bases, with 14 bases spanning the gap. This CDR3 is built from 16 residues. The CDR3 region is CASSSRRDSYNSPLHF. In DNA, the CDR3 is TGTGCCAGCAGCTCAAGGAGGGATTCTTATAATTCACCCCTCCACTTT.

This clone was seen a few times. The genes are TRBV4-3 and TRBJ2-3, with D maybe TRBD2 (6 bases). The CDR3 loop spans 15 amino acids. V was cut by 0 bases and J by 5 bases, with 12 bases left in between. CDR1 and CDR2 (germline): LGHNA, YSLEER. The DNA of the CDR3 is TGCGCCAGCAGCCAAGAACTAGCCGGGGGAGATACGCAGTATTTT. It codes for CASSQELAGGDTQYF.

The sample holds a few counts of this clone. V gene TRBV19 combines with J gene TRBJ2-7; D unclear. The V end lost 2 bases, the J end lost 0 bases, and 11 bases lay between the germline ends. The CDR3 totals 15 residues. Germline V gives CDR1 LNHDA, CDR2 SQIVND (reference sequence). CDR3 amino acids: CASSIPLGRSYEQYF. CDR3 nucleotide sequence: TGTGCCAGTAGTATACCCCTCGGTCGCTCCTACGAGCAGTACTTC.

This clone was picked up a small number of times. The chain uses TRBV19 and TRBJ2-6; D remains ambiguous. Per the germline V gene, CDR1 is LNHDA and CDR2 is SQIVND (reference sequence). CDR3 size: 14 residues. V was trimmed by 5 bases and J by 4 bases, leaving 9 bases between them. In DNA, the CDR3 is TGTGCCAGTAGTCCCTCCCTAGGGGCCAACGTCCTGACTTTC. It yields the protein CASSPSLGANVLTF.

This clone turned up a few times. This chain connects TRBV5-1 to TRBJ2-5; TRBD1 matches 11 bases. Germline CDR1 SGHRS, CDR2 YFSETQ. Trimming at V came to 4 bases and at J to 9 bases, leaving 8 bases not matched to a gene. This CDR3 contains 14 residues. CDR3 DNA sequence: TGCGCCAGCAGCCCGGACAGGGGGCGCGGGGCCCAGTACTTC. Translated, it gives CASSPDRGRGAQYF.